These T cell receptor beta chains were read from a single sample in a study of T cell responses to AZD1222 COVID-19 vaccine. Clones were sequenced by immunoSEQ multiplex PCR, and TCRdb holds only the in-frame ones, with some missing. This table holds more than 95,000 clones, 92% found once. Source: peripheral blood, taken on day 0 of AZD1222 vaccination. The receptors stem from an adult in good health. Both conserved end residues are part of each CDR3. Each record gives: D gene, J gene, clone size, V gene, CDR3 protein, CDR3 DNA. A D gene is named only where the DNA matches it firmly. A clone size is listed for some rows: how often the clone was seen (once, few, many), or a class if it is expanded.

D: NA; J: TRBJ1-1; size: NA; V: TRBV2; CDR3: CASSVGVMNTEAFF; DNA: TGTGCCAGCAGTGTGGGGGTGATGAACACTGAAGCTTTCTTT
D: NA; J: TRBJ2-7; size: few; V: TRBV28; CDR3: CASSMAGDSYEQYF; DNA: TGTGCCAGCAGCATGGCGGGGGACAGCTACGAGCAGTACTTC
D: TRBD2; J: TRBJ2-7; size: NA; V: TRBV27; CDR3: CASRREAILVGYEQYF; DNA: TGTGCCAGCAGGCGGGAGGCCATCCTGGTGGGGTACGAGCAGTACTTC
D: TRBD1; J: TRBJ2-7; size: NA; V: TRBV28; CDR3: CATQRPGQAYEQYF; DNA: TGTGCCACCCAACGCCCGGGACAGGCCTACGAGCAGTACTTC
D: TRBD1; J: TRBJ1-1; size: NA; V: TRBV18; CDR3: CASSPGQGAEAFF; DNA: TGTGCCAGCTCACCAGGACAGGGGGCTGAAGCTTTCTTT
D: TRBD2; J: TRBJ2-7; size: NA; V: TRBV2; CDR3: CASSTTRGTLRYEQYF; DNA: TGTGCCAGCAGTACAACGCGGGGGACCCTAAGATACGAGCAGTACTTC
D: TRBD2; J: TRBJ2-5; size: once; V: TRBV5-1; CDR3: CASSRTGTSLPETQYF; DNA: TGCGCCAGCAGCCGCACCGGGACTAGTTTACCAGAGACCCAGTACTTC
D: TRBD2; J: TRBJ2-7; size: NA; V: TRBV4-2; CDR3: CASSQTSGLSYEQYF; DNA: TGTGCCAGCAGCCAAACTAGCGGCCTCTCCTACGAGCAGTACTTC
D: NA; J: TRBJ1-1; size: once; V: TRBV12-3/TRBV12-4; CDR3: CASSLGSGPGAFF; DNA: TGTGCCAGCAGTTTAGGTTCAGGTCCAGGAGCTTTCTTT
D: NA; J: TRBJ1-5; size: NA; V: TRBV30; CDR3: CAWSVIFGQPQHF; DNA: TGTGCCTGGAGTGTAATCTTCGGCCAGCCCCAGCATTTT
D: NA; J: TRBJ2-7; size: NA; V: TRBV29-1; CDR3: CSGGDTSYEQYF; DNA: TGCAGCGGCGGGGACACTTCATACGAGCAGTACTTC
D: NA; J: TRBJ1-5; size: NA; V: TRBV19; CDR3: CASSIFGQPQHF; DNA: TGTGCCAGTAGTATATTCGGCCAGCCCCAGCATTTT
D: NA; J: TRBJ1-2; size: NA; V: TRBV7-9; CDR3: CASSFPLSGRGNYGYTF; DNA: TGTGCCAGCAGCTTTCCCCTATCGGGGAGGGGAAACTATGGCTACACCTTC
D: NA; J: TRBJ1-1; size: NA; V: TRBV25-1; CDR3: CATGRAGMNTEAFF; DNA: TGTGCCACCGGGAGAGCCGGCATGAACACTGAAGCTTTCTTT
D: NA; J: TRBJ1-6; size: NA; V: TRBV28; CDR3: CASRPPGTFRSGLHF; DNA: TGTGCCAGCAGGCCCCCAGGGACCTTTCGGTCGGGCCTCCACTTT
D: NA; J: TRBJ2-7; size: NA; V: TRBV9; CDR3: CASSVSDGTYEQYF; DNA: TGTGCCAGCAGCGTATCGGACGGTACCTACGAGCAGTACTTC
D: TRBD1; J: TRBJ1-3; size: few; V: TRBV28; CDR3: CASSLPTGRYKNTIYF; DNA: TGTGCCAGCAGTTTACCGACAGGGCGGTATAAAAACACCATATATTTT
D: NA; J: TRBJ2-1; size: NA; V: TRBV5-1; CDR3: CASSLAPANEQFF; DNA: TGCGCCAGCAGCTTGGCCCCAGCCAATGAGCAGTTCTTC
D: NA; J: TRBJ2-6; size: few; V: TRBV19; CDR3: CAGSISGANVLTF; DNA: TGTGCCGGGTCTATTTCTGGGGCCAACGTCCTGACTTTC
D: TRBD1; J: TRBJ2-3; size: NA; V: TRBV7-3; CDR3: CASSEGSGPGGADTQYF; DNA: TGTGCCAGCAGCGAAGGGTCGGGTCCAGGGGGCGCAGATACGCAGTATTTT
D: NA; J: TRBJ1-6; size: NA; V: TRBV3-1/TRBV3-2; CDR3: CASRDGNSPLHF; DNA: TGTGCCAGCAGGGATGGGAATTCACCCCTCCACTTT
D: NA; J: TRBJ2-4; size: NA; V: TRBV28; CDR3: CASSLGGRAKNIQYF; DNA: TGTGCCAGCAGTTTAGGAGGGAGGGCCAAAAACATTCAGTACTTC
D: TRBD1; J: TRBJ2-1; size: NA; V: TRBV5-4; CDR3: CASSRTGGSHNEQFF; DNA: TGTGCCAGCAGCCGGACAGGGGGTTCCCACAATGAGCAGTTCTTC
D: NA; J: TRBJ1-2; size: NA; V: TRBV19; CDR3: CASQGVGGRESGYTF; DNA: TGTGCCAGCCAGGGAGTCGGAGGCAGAGAGTCTGGCTACACCTTC
D: TRBD1; J: TRBJ1-6; size: NA; V: TRBV5-4; CDR3: CASSPGQGNSPLHF; DNA: TGTGCCAGCAGCCCCGGACAGGGGAATTCACCCCTCCACTTT
D: TRBD2; J: TRBJ2-4; size: NA; V: TRBV28; CDR3: CASSLPPGLAGAKNIQYF; DNA: TGTGCCAGCAGTTTACCTCCGGGACTAGCGGGAGCCAAAAACATTCAGTACTTC